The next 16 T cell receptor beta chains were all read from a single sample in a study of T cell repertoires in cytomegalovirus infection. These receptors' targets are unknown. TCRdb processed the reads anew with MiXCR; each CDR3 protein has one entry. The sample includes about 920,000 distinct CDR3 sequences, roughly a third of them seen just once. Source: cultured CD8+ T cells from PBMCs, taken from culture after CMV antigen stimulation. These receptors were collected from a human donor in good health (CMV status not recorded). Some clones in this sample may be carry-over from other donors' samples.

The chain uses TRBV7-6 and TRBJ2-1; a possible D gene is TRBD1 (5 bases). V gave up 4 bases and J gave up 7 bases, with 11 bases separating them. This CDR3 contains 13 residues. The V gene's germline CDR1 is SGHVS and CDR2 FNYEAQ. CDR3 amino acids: CASSSWAGNEQFF. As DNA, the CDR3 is TGTGCCAGCAGCTCCTGGGCAGGGAATGAGCAGTTCTTC.

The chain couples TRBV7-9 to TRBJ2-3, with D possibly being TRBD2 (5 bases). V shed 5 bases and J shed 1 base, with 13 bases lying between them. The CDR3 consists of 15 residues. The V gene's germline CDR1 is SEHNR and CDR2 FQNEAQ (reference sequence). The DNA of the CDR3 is TGTGCCAGCAGCCTGCGGACTTCTCGCACAGATACGCAGTATTTT. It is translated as CASSLRTSRTDTQYF.

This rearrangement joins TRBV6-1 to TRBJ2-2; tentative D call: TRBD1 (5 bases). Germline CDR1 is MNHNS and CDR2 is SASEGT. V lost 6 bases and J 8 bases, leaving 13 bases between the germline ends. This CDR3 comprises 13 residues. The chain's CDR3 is CASSSGLSGELFF. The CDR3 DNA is TGTGCCAGCAGCTCAGGGCTGTCAGGGGAGCTGTTTTTT.

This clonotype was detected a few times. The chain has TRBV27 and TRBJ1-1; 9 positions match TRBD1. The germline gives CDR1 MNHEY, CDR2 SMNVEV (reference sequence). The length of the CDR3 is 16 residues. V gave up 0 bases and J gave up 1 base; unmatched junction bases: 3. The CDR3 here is CASSLSGTGQNTEAFF. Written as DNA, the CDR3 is TGTGCCAGCAGTTTATCGGGGACAGGGCAGAACACTGAAGCTTTCTTT.

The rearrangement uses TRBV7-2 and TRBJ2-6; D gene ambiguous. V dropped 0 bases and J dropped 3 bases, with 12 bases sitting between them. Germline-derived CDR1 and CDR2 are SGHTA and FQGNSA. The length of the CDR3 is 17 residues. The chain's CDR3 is CASSLASTPFGANVLTF. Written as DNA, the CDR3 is TGTGCCAGCAGCTTAGCCAGCACCCCTTTTGGGGCCAACGTCCTGACTTTC.

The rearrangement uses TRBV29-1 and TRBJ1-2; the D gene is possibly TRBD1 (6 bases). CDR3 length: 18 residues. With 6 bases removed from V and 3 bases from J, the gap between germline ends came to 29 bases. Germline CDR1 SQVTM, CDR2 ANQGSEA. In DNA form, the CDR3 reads TGCAGCGTCATCACTCAAGGAGAGTCACCGGGGGCCGACTATGGCTACACCTTC. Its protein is CSVITQGESPGADYGYTF.

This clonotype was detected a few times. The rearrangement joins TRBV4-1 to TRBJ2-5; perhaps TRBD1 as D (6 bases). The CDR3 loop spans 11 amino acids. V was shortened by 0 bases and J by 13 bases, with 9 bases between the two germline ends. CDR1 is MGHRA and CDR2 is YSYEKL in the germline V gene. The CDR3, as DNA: TGCGCCAGCAGCCAAGACAGGGGTCTGTACTTC. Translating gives CASSQDRGLYF.

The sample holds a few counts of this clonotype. The CDR3 loop reads CASSFQSDQETQYF. The CDR3 coding sequence is TGTGCCAGCAGTTTTCAGTCAGACCAAGAGACCCAGTACTTC. The chain carries TRBV28 and TRBJ2-5; D is unresolved. The CDR3 sequence is 14 residues long. CDR1 is MDHEN, CDR2 SYDVKM, per germline. Deletions cut 3 bases from V and 0 bases from J, with 8 bases between. Combining the CDR3 with reference TRBV28 and TRBJ2-5 gives the whole variable domain DVKVTQSSRYLVKRTGEKVFLECVQDMDHENMFWYRQDPGLGLRLIYFSYDVKMKEKGDIPEGYSVSREKKERFSLILESASTNQTSMYLCASSFQSDQETQYFGPGTRLLVL.

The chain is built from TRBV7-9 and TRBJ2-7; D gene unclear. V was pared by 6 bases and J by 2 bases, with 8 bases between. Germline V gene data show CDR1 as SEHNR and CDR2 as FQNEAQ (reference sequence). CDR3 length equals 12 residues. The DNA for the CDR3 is TGTGCCAGCAGTCTCCAGGCCTACGAGCAGTACTTC. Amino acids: CASSLQAYEQYF.

CDR3 DNA: TGTGCCAGCAGTTTGGTAGCGGCGAGCTCCTACAATGAGCAGTTCTTC. Protein product: CASSLVAASSYNEQFF. The rearrangement joins TRBV27 to TRBJ2-1; maybe TRBD2 (6 bases). V was trimmed by 3 bases and J by 0 bases, leaving 12 bases between them. The CDR3 spans 16 residues. Germline loops: CDR1 MNHEY, CDR2 SMNVEV (reference sequence).

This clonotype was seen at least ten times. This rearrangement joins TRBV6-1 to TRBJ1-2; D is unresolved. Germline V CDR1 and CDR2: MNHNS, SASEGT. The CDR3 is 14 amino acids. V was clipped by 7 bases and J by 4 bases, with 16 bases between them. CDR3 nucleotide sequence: TGTGCCAGCACCCCGGAACAAAACTTCTATGGCTACACCTTC. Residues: CASTPEQNFYGYTF.

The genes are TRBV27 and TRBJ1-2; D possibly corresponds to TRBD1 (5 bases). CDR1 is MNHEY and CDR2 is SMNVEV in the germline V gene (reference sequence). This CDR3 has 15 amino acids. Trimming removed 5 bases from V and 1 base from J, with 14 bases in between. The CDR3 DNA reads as TGTGCCAGCAGTCTCGCAGGGTTTGGTAACTATGGCTACACCTTC. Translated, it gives CASSLAGFGNYGYTF.

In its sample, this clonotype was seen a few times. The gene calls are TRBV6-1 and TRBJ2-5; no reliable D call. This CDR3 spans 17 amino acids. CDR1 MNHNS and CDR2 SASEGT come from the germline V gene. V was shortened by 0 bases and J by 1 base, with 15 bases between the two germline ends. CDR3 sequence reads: CASSEAEKWTVQETQYF. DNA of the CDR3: TGTGCCAGCAGTGAAGCGGAAAAGTGGACCGTCCAAGAGACCCAGTACTTC.

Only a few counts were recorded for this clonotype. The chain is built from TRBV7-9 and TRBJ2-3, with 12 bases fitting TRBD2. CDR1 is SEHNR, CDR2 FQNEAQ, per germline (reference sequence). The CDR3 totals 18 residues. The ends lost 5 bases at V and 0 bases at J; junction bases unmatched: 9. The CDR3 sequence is CASSPKNLAGGSTDTQYF. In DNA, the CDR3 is TGTGCCAGCAGCCCGAAAAATCTAGCGGGGGGGAGCACAGATACGCAGTATTTT.

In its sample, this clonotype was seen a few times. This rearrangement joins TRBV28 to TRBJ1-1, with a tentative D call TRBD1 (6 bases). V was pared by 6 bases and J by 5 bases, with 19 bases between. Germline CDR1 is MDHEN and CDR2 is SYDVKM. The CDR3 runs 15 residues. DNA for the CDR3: TGTGCCAGCAGCTCCGTGAGGGGGAGTAGGACTGAAGCTTTCTTT. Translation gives CASSSVRGSRTEAFF.

As DNA, the CDR3 is TGTGCCAGCGCCTCGGGGGGTGGCTACACCTTC. Protein: CASASGGGYTF. The chain employs TRBV7-9 and TRBJ1-2; D perhaps matches TRBD1 (5 bases). The CDR3 is made up of 11 amino acids. The germline V and J ends were trimmed by 8 bases and 7 bases, with 11 bases remaining between them. The germline CDR1 and CDR2 sequences are SEHNR and FQNEAQ (reference sequence).